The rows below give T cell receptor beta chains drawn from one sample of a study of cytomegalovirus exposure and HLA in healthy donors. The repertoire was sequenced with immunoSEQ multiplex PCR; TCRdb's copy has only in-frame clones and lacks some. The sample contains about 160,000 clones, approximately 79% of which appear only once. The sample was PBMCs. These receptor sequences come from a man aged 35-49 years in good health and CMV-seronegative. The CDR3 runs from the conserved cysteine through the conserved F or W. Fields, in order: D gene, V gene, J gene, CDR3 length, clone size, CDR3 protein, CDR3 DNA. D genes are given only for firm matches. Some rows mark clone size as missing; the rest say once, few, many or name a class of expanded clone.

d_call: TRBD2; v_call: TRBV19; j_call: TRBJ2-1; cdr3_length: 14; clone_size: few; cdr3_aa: CASSGRAVGDKEFF; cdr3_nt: TGTGCCAGTAGCGGGAGGGCCGTGGGAGATAAGGAGTTCTTC
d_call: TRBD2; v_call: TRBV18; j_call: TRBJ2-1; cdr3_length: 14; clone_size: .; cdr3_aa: CASSRLAGYNEQFF; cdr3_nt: TGTGCCAGCTCACGACTAGCGGGATACAATGAGCAGTTCTTC
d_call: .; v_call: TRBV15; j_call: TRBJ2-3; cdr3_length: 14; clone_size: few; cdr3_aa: CATSRDSLTDTQYF; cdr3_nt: TGTGCCACCAGCAGAGATTCCCTCACAGATACGCAGTATTTT
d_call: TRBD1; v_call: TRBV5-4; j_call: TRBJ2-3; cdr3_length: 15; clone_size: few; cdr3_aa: CASKTGGAGTDTQYF; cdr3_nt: TGTGCCAGCAAGACAGGGGGCGCGGGCACAGATACGCAGTATTTT
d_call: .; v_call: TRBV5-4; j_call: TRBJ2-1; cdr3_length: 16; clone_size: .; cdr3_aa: CASSLGSASSYNEQFF; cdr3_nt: TGTGCCAGCAGCTTGGGTTCAGCGAGCTCCTACAATGAGCAGTTCTTC
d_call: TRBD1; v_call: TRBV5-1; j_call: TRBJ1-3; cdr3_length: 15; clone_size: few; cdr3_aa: CASSLTGGTRDTIYF; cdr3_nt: TGCGCCAGCAGCTTGACAGGGGGAACTCGGGACACCATATATTTT
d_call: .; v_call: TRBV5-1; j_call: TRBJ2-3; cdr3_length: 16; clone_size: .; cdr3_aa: CASSLGPGIPTDTQYF; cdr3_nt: TGCGCCAGCAGCTTGGGTCCCGGGATCCCCACAGATACGCAGTATTTT
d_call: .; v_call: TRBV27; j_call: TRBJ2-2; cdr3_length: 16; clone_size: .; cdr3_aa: CASSFGARAVIGELFF; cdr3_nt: TGTGCCAGCAGTTTTGGGGCTAGGGCTGTCATCGGGGAGCTGTTTTTT
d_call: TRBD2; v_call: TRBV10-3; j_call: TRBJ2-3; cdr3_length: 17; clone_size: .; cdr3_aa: CATQSRTSGGVADTQYF; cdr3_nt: TGTGCCACTCAATCCCGGACTAGCGGGGGGGTGGCAGATACGCAGTATTTT
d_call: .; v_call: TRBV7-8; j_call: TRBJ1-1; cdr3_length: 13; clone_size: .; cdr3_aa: CASSLSQNTEAFF; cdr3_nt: TGTGCCAGCAGCTTATCCCAGAACACTGAAGCTTTCTTT
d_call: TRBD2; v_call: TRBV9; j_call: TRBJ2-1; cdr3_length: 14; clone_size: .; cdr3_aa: CASTRTSGYNEQFF; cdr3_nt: TGTGCCAGCACCCGGACTAGCGGGTACAATGAGCAGTTCTTC